These 18 T cell receptor beta chains share one sample of origin, sequenced in a study of blood T cell repertoires in COVID-19. Clones were sequenced by immunoSEQ multiplex PCR, and TCRdb holds only the in-frame ones, with some missing. The sample holds over 200,000 clones, roughly nine tenths seen once. Sequenced sample: PBMCs or T cells enriched from blood (not recorded which). The receptors here all came from a man aged 25-45 years who had recovered from COVID-19.

V is TRBV10-3 and J is TRBJ1-4; D remains unclear. The CDR3 has 13 residues. V shed 10 bases and J shed 4 bases, with 13 bases lying between them. Germline CDR1 reads ENHRY; CDR2 reads SYGVKD. This CDR3 is CATAGSNNEKLFF. DNA of the CDR3: TGTGCCACCGCGGGTTCCAATAATGAAAAACTGTTTTTT.

This clone was seen more than once but under ten times. This sequence joins TRBV27 and TRBJ1-4; unclear D gene. Trimming pared 0 bases from V and 2 bases from J, leaving 10 bases between. The CDR3 is 16 residues long. Germline CDR1 is MNHEY and CDR2 is SMNVEV (reference sequence). The CDR3, as DNA: TGTGCCAGCAGTTTATCGGAGGGTTCCACTAATGAAAAACTGTTTTTT. This gives the protein CASSLSEGSTNEKLFF.

This chain connects TRBV15 to TRBJ1-1, with no clear D. Deletions cut 3 bases from V and 1 base from J, with 12 bases between. The CDR3 extends over 15 amino acids. Germline CDR1 is LNHNV and CDR2 is YYDKDF (reference sequence). In DNA, the CDR3 is TGTGCCACCAGCAGCCATGGACTGGCGAACACTGAAGCTTTCTTT. Residues: CATSSHGLANTEAFF.

V and J are TRBV6-5 and TRBJ1-3, with a possible D match to TRBD1 (6 bases). Germline CDR1 and CDR2: MNHEY and SVGAGI. V was cut by 8 bases and J by 0 bases, with 11 bases left in between. The CDR3 spans 14 residues. For the CDR3, the DNA is TGTGCCAGCCTAAGGGACATCTCTGGAAACACCATATATTTT. Amino acid sequence: CASLRDISGNTIYF.

There are a few counts of this clone. The V and J genes are TRBV4-1 and TRBJ2-7; D is possibly TRBD2 (6 bases). The V gene's germline CDR1 is MGHRA and CDR2 YSYEKL. The CDR3 is 15 amino acids. The germline V and J ends were trimmed by 4 bases and 5 bases, with 18 bases remaining between them. The CDR3 DNA reads TGCGCCAGCAGCCCGCACGCGGGGTTACAGAACGAGCAGTACTTC. This encodes CASSPHAGLQNEQYF.

This chain uses TRBV5-1 with TRBJ2-7, with 11 bases that match TRBD1. The germline gives CDR1 SGHRS, CDR2 YFSETQ. CDR3 length equals 14 residues. V lost 4 bases to trimming and J lost 1 base; unmatched junction nucleotides: 1. CDR3 bases: TGCGCCAGCAGCGGGACAGGGGGTTCCTACGAGCAGTACTTC. Its translation: CASSGTGGSYEQYF. The variable domain in full, completed from reference TRBV5-1 and TRBJ2-7, reads KAGVTQTPRYLIKTRGQQVTLSCSPISGHRSVSWYQQTPGQGLQFLFEYFSETQRNKGNFPGRFSGRQFSNSRSEMNVSTLELGDSALYLCASSGTGGSYEQYFGPGTRLTVT.

The V and J genes are TRBV4-2 and TRBJ2-2; 11 bases align to TRBD2. The V gene end was trimmed by 4 bases and the J gene end by 5 bases; junction bases not matched to a gene: 6. The CDR3 length is 16 residues. CDR1 LGHNA and CDR2 YNFKEQ come from the germline V gene. The chain's CDR3 is CASSRGLADVTGELFF. The CDR3 nucleotides are TGTGCCAGCAGCCGGGGACTAGCGGATGTTACCGGGGAGCTGTTTTTT.

V usage is TRBV7-6 and J usage is TRBJ2-7; 9 bases are a match to TRBD1. The V gene end was trimmed by 4 bases and the J gene end by 5 bases; junction bases not matched to a gene: 6. Germline loops: CDR1 SGHVS, CDR2 FNYEAQ. The CDR3 runs to 14 residues. In nucleotides, the CDR3 is TGTGCCAGCAGCTCCCGGGACAGGGAGCACGAGCAGTACTTC. This encodes CASSSRDREHEQYF.

This chain uses TRBV10-2 with TRBJ2-5; 12 bases map to TRBD2. Looked up from germline, CDR1 is WSHSY and CDR2 is SAAADI. The V segment lost 6 bases and the J segment 4 bases; nucleotides outside the gene matches: 9. This CDR3 spans 16 amino acids. The CDR3 region is CASRDTSGGRPETQYF. The CDR3 DNA is TGCGCCAGCAGGGACACTAGCGGGGGGCGCCCAGAGACCCAGTACTTC.

This clone was seen just once. In nucleotides, the CDR3 is TGTGCCAGCAGCTTGGTACCAGGGTCCTACAATGAGCAGTTCTTC. Encoded protein: CASSLVPGSYNEQFF. This rearrangement joins TRBV5-6 to TRBJ2-1; a weak D match, TRBD1 (5 bases). Trimming removed 0 bases from V and 1 base from J, with 8 bases in between. Looked up from germline, CDR1 is SGHDT and CDR2 is YYEEEE. The CDR3 loop spans 15 amino acids.

The chain is built from TRBV3-1 (or the pseudogene TRBV3-2) and TRBJ2-1; TRBD2 is a possible D gene (6 bases). CDR3 size: 16 residues. Trimming removed 4 bases at V and 6 bases at J, with 19 bases between. Germline-derived CDR1 and CDR2 are LGHDT and YNNKEL (reference sequence). CDR3 residues: CASSPRDWTNSNEQFF. CDR3 coding DNA: TGTGCCAGCAGCCCGCGAGACTGGACTAATTCCAATGAGCAGTTCTTC.

The rearrangement links TRBV6-5 to TRBJ2-3, with 9 bases lining up with TRBD2. The junction had 8 bases not matched to a gene; V was cut back by 4 bases and J by 3 bases. The CDR3 sequence is 16 residues long. Germline CDR1 MNHEY, CDR2 SVGAGI. The CDR3 region is CASSSPSGIRTDTQYF. CDR3 nucleotide sequence: TGTGCCAGCAGTTCCCCTAGCGGGATTCGAACAGATACGCAGTATTTT.

The chain links TRBV9 to TRBJ2-3; the match to TRBD1 covers 8 bases. Germline V CDR1 and CDR2: SGDLS, YYNGEE. The CDR3 runs to 14 residues. Trimming at V came to 3 bases and at J to 4 bases, leaving 4 bases not matched to a gene. CDR3 in amino acids: CASSAGQGSDTQYF. CDR3 DNA sequence: TGTGCCAGCAGCGCCGGACAGGGTTCAGATACGCAGTATTTT. The full variable domain, in which reference TRBV9 and TRBJ2-3 provide the parts outside the CDR3, is DSGVTQTPKHLITATGQRVTLRCSPRSGDLSVYWYQQSLDQGLQFLIQYYNGEERAKGNILERFSAQQFPDLHSELNLSSLELGDSALYFCASSAGQGSDTQYFGPGTRLTVL.

The chain combines TRBV29-1 with TRBJ1-1; the match to TRBD1 covers 7 bases. Germline V gives CDR1 SQVTM, CDR2 ANQGSEA. The CDR3 sequence is 12 residues long. Trimming removed 7 bases from V and 4 bases from J; junction bases left unmatched: 6. CDR3 in amino acids: CSGKTGFTEAFF. The CDR3 DNA is TGCAGCGGGAAGACAGGGTTCACTGAAGCTTTCTTT.

The chain carries TRBV19 and TRBJ2-3; tentative D call: TRBD2 (6 bases). Germline V lookup: CDR1 LNHDA, CDR2 SQIVND (reference sequence). The germline V and J ends were trimmed by 5 bases and 0 bases, with 12 bases remaining between them. This CDR3 has 15 amino acids. CDR3 sequence: CASSLGGTSTDTQYF. The DNA for the CDR3 is TGTGCCAGTAGTCTCGGGGGAACTAGCACAGATACGCAGTATTTT.

In nucleotides, the CDR3 is TGTGCCAGTAGTATTAGTATTTGGCAGGGAACCGCATTGTTGCCCCAGCATTTT. This translates into CASSISIWQGTALLPQHF. This chain links TRBV19 with TRBJ1-5; tentatively, D is TRBD1 (5 bases). There are 18 residues in the CDR3. Between the trimmed V and J ends, which lost 3 bases and 9 bases, there was a span of 27 bases. Germline CDR1 is LNHDA and CDR2 is SQIVND (reference sequence). Full variable domain (missing parts from reference TRBV19 and TRBJ1-5): DGGITQSPKYLFRKEGQNVTLSCEQNLNHDAMYWYRQDPGQGLRLIYYSQIVNDFQKGDIAEGYSVSREKKESFPLTVTSAQKNPTAFYLCASSISIWQGTALLPQHFGDGTRLSIL.

The V gene is TRBV10-3, the J gene TRBJ2-7; 8 bases are a match to TRBD1. Germline CDR1 ENHRY, CDR2 SYGVKD. This CDR3 is 16 amino acids long. V lost 2 bases, J lost 3 bases, and 9 bases stayed unmatched. CDR3 nucleotides: TGTGCCATCAGTGAGGGAAAAACAGGGGGTTACTACGAGCAGTACTTC. Its translation is CAISEGKTGGYYEQYF.

This clone has a handful of counts. The chain employs TRBV9 and TRBJ1-2, with a weak D call TRBD1 (6 bases). Per germline, CDR1 SGDLS and CDR2 YYNGEE. This CDR3 spans 14 amino acids. Trimming shortened V by 4 bases and J by 5 bases, and 15 bases separated the two germline ends. CDR3 protein: CASSPRDRSYGYTF. CDR3 DNA: TGTGCCAGCAGCCCCCGCGACAGGTCATATGGCTACACCTTC.